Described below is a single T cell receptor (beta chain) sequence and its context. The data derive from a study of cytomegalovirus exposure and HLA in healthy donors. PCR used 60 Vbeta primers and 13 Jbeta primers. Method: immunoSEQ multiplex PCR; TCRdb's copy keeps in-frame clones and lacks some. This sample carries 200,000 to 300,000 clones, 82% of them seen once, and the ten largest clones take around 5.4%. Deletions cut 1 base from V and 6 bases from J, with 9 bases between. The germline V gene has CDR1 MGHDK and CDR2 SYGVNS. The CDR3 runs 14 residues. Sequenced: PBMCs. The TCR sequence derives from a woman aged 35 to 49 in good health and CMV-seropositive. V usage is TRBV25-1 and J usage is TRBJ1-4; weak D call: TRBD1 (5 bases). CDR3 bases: TGTGCCAGCAGTGAATGGGAAGGGGATGAAAAACTGTTTTTT. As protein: CASSEWEGDEKLFF.